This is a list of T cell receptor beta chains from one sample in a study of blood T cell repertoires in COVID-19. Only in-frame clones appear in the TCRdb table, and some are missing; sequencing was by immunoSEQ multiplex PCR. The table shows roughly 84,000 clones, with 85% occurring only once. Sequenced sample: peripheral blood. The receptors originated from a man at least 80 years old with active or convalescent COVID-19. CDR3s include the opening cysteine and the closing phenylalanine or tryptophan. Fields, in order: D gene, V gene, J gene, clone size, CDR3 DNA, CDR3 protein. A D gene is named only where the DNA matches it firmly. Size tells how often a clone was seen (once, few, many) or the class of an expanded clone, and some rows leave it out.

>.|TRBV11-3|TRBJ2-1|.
TGTGCCAGCAGCGCACAGGGTTATGCCAGCGGGGTGAACAATGAGCAGTTCTTC
CASSAQGYASGVNNEQFF
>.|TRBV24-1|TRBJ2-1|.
TGTGCCACCAGTGATTCCGGGGGAAACTCCTACAATGAGCAGTTCTTC
CATSDSGGNSYNEQFF
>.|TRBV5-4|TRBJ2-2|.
TGTGCCAGCAGCTTGCAACAGGGAAACACCGGGGAGCTGTTTTTT
CASSLQQGNTGELFF
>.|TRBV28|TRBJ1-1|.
TGTGCCAGCAAGCCCCAACAGGGTTTCACTGAAGCTTTCTTT
CASKPQQGFTEAFF
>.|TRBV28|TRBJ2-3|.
TGTGCCAGCAAGGCAGGACATGGGCCAGATACGCAGTATTTT
CASKAGHGPDTQYF
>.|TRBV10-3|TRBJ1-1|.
TGTGCCATCAGTGAGTCTATTGGCGGAGATCCAGAAGCTTTCTTT
CAISESIGGDPEAFF
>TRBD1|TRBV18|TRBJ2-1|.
TGTGCCAGCTCACCAGGGACAGGGGTCAGTGAGCAGTTCTTC
CASSPGTGVSEQFF
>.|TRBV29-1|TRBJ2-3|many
TGCAGCGTTGGGTCGACAGCCGCAGGGACAGATACGCAGTATTTT
CSVGSTAAGTDTQYF
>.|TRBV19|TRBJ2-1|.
TGTGCCGTCGGGGGAGCCAATACATTTAACAATGAGCAGTTCTTC
CAVGGANTFNNEQFF
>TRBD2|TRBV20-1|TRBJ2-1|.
TGCAGTGCTAGTGCAAGCGGGGGTTCCTACAATGAGCAGTTCTTC
CSASASGGSYNEQFF
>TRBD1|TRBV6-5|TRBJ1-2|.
TGTGCCAGCAGTCCAACAGGGGGCGCTTACTATGGCTACACCTTC
CASSPTGGAYYGYTF
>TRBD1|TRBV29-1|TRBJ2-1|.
TGCAGCGTACCCACAGGGGGCGATGAGCAGTTCTTC
CSVPTGGDEQFF
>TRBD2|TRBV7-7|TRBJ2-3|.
TGTGCCAGCAGGCCGCTAGCGGGAGTAGCAGATACGCAGTATTTT
CASRPLAGVADTQYF
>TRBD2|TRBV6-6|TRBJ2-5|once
TGTGCCAGCAGTTACGGACTAGCTACTCAAGAGACCCAGTACTTC
CASSYGLATQETQYF
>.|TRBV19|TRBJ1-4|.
TGTGCCAGTAGTATCTCCGGGTCCAATGAAAAACTGTTTTTT
CASSISGSNEKLFF
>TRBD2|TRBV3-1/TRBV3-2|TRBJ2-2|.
TGTGCCAGCAGCCAAGGCCTAGCGGGAGCCCCCGGGGAGCTGTTTTTT
CASSQGLAGAPGELFF
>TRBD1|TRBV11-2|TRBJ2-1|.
TGTGCCAGCAGCCCTGGCAGGGGGCTCTACAATGAGCAGTTCTTC
CASSPGRGLYNEQFF
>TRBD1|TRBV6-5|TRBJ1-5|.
TGTGCCACTCATATCCTCGGGACAGCCAATCAGCCCCAGCATTTT
CATHILGTANQPQHF
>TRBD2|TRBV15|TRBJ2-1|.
TGTGCCACCAGCAGAGATGTCATGGGACTAGCTATGGATGAGCAGTTCTTC
CATSRDVMGLAMDEQFF
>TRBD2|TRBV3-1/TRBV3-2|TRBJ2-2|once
TGTGCCAGCAGCCAAGACGGAGACGGGAGGGGAAAATTCGGGGAGCTGTTTTTT
CASSQDGDGRGKFGELFF
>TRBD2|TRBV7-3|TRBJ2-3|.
TGTGCCAGCAGCTCGCCCGATAGTAGCGGGAGTCATACGCAGTATTTT
CASSSPDSSGSHTQYF
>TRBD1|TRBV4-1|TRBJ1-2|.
TGCGCCAGCAGCCTGCGGGACAGCTATGGCTACACCTTC
CASSLRDSYGYTF
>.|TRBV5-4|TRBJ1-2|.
TGTGCCAGCAGCTCTGGGAGAACCTATGGCTACACCTTC
CASSSGRTYGYTF
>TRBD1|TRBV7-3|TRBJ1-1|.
TGTGCCAGCAGCGCCCAGGGGGGTGAAGCTTTCTTT
CASSAQGGEAFF
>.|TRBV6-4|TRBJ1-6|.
TGTGCCAGCAGGGAGGGGAGGGAATCACCCCTCCACTTT
CASREGRESPLHF
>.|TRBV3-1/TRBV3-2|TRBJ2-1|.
TGTGCCAGCAGCCAAGGGCGGACTGGGAATGAGCAGTTCTTC
CASSQGRTGNEQFF
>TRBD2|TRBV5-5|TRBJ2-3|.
TGTGCCAGCAGCTTCAGCGGGGACACAGATACGCAGTATTTT
CASSFSGDTDTQYF
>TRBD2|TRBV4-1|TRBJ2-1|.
TGCGCCAGCAGCCAAGACCCCAAGGTTTTAGCGGGCCTCAATGAGCAGTTCTTC
CASSQDPKVLAGLNEQFF
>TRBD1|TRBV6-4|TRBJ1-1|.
TGTGCCAGCAGGTGGACAGGGGGCACTGAAGCTTTCTTT
CASRWTGGTEAFF
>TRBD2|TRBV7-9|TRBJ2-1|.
TGTGCCAGCAGCCGACTAGCGGTGGTTGGGTACAATGAGCAGTTCTTC
CASSRLAVVGYNEQFF
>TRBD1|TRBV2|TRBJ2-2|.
TGTGCCAGCAGCAGGACAGGGGGCAGGTCCGGGGAGCTGTTTTTT
CASSRTGGRSGELFF
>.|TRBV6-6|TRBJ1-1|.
TGTGCCAGCAGTCAGGGGAGGGACACTGAAGCTTTCTTT
CASSQGRDTEAFF
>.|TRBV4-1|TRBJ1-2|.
TGCGCCAGCAGCCAAGATATAGTCGGAGATAACTATGGCTACACCTTC
CASSQDIVGDNYGYTF
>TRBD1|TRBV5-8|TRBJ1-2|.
TGTGCCAGCAGCTCCTACAGGGGATATGGCTACACCTTC
CASSSYRGYGYTF
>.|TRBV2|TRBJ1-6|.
TGTGCCAGCAGTGAAACGGGGGGACGTTCACCCCTCCACTTT
CASSETGGRSPLHF
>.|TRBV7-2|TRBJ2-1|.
TGTGCCAGCAGCTTAGCCACCGGCCCGGGACTCTACAATGAGCAGTTCTTC
CASSLATGPGLYNEQFF
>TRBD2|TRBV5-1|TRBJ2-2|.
TGCGCCAGCAGCCTCGGACTAGCGGGAAACACCGGGGAGCTGTTTTTT
CASSLGLAGNTGELFF
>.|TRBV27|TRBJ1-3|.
TGTGCCAGCAGATCCACAGGCTCTGGAAACACCATATATTTT
CASRSTGSGNTIYF
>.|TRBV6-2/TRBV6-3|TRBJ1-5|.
TGTGCCAGCAGTTACAGCAATGAGCGTCAGCCCCAGCATTTT
CASSYSNERQPQHF
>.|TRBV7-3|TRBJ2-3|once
TGTGCCAGCAGCCACAGGGATTCAGATACGCAGTATTTT
CASSHRDSDTQYF
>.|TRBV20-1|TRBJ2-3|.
TGCAGTGCTAGAGATCGAGTGTCGCAGTATTTT
CSARDRVSQYF
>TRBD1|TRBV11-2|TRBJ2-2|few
TGTGCCAGCAGAGCGGGACAGGGTTCGCGGAACACCGGGGAGCTGTTTTTT
CASRAGQGSRNTGELFF
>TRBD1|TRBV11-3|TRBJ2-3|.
TGTGCCAGCAGCTCGACAGGGGAAAATACGCAGTATTTT
CASSSTGENTQYF
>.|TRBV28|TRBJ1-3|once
TGTGCCAGCAGTTTTCATCACTCTGGTGGAAACACCATATATTTT
CASSFHHSGGNTIYF
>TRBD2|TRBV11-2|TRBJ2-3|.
TGTGCCAGCAGCCCACTCGGGGGGGGCACAGATACGCAGTATTTT
CASSPLGGGTDTQYF
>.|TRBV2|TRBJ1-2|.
TGTGCCAGCAGTGAAGGCAGTTACTATGGCTACACCTTC
CASSEGSYYGYTF
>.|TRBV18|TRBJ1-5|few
TGTGCCAGCTCACCGGGCAGGCTTAGCAATCAGCCCCAGCATTTT
CASSPGRLSNQPQHF
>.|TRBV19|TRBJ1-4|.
TGTGCCAGTAGTATCGGCGGACAGCCTAATGAAAAACTGTTTTTT
CASSIGGQPNEKLFF
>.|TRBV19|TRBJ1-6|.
TGTGCCAGTAGTATAAGGGTCACAGGGCACGGGGTTAATTCACCCCTCCACTTT
CASSIRVTGHGVNSPLHF
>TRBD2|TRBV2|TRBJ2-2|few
TGTGCCAGGGCCGGGACTAGTCCCACCGGGGAGCTGTTTTTT
CARAGTSPTGELFF
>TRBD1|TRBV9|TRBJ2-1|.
TGTGCCAGCAGCGCACCGGGACAGCGATCCTACAATGAGCAGTTCTTC
CASSAPGQRSYNEQFF
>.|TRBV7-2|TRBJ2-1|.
TGTGCCAGCAGCTTACCCCCAGCCTACAATGAGCAGTTCTTC
CASSLPPAYNEQFF